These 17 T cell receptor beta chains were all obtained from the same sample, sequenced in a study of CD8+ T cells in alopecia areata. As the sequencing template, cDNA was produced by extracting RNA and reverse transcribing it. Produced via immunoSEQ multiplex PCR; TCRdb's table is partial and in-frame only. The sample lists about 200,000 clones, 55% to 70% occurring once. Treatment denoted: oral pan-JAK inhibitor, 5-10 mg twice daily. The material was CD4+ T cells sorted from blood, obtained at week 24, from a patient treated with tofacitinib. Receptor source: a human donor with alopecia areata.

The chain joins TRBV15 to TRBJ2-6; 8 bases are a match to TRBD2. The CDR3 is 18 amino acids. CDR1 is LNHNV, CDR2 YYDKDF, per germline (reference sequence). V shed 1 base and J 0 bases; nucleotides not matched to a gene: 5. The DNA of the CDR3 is TGTGCCACCAGCAGAGTCAGCGGGGGATACTCTGGGGCCAACGTCCTGACTTTC. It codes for CATSRVSGGYSGANVLTF.

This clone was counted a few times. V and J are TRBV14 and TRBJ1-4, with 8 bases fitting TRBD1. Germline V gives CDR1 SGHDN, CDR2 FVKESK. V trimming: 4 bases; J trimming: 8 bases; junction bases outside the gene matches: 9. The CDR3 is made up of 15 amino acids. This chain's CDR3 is CASSPGDRGTEKLFF. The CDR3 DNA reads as TGTGCCAGCAGCCCAGGTGACAGGGGTACGGAAAAACTGTTTTTT.

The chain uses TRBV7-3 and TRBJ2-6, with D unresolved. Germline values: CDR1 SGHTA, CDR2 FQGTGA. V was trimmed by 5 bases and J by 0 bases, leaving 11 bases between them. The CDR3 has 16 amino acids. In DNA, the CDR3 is TGTGCCAGCAGCGCCTACATGAGCTCTGGGGCCAACGTCCTGACTTTC. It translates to CASSAYMSSGANVLTF.

CDR3 coding DNA: TGTGCCAGCAGCTCGCAATTCAGGGAGACGGGTGGCTACACCTTC. Its protein is CASSSQFRETGGYTF. J is TRBJ1-2 and V is TRBV7-8; D might be TRBD1 (5 bases). Trimming cost V 4 bases and J 7 bases, with 19 bases left between them. Germline CDR1 reads SGHVS; CDR2 reads FQNEAQ. This CDR3 is 15 amino acids long.

CDR3 sequence: CAWTSGRLYETQYF. As DNA, the CDR3 is TGTGCCTGGACTAGCGGGAGACTTTACGAGACCCAGTACTTC. The V call is TRBV30, the J call TRBJ2-5, with 10 nucleotides matching TRBD2. The ends lost 4 bases at V and 5 bases at J; junction bases unmatched: 7. In germline, CDR1 is GTSNPN, CDR2 SVGIG (reference sequence). The CDR3 spans 14 residues.

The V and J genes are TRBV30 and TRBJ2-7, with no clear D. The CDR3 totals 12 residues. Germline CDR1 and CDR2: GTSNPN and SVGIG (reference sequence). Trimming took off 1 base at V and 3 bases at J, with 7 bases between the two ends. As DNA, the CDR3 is TGTGCCTGGAGTGAGGCGGTCTACGAGCAGTACTTC. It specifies CAWSEAVYEQYF.

CDR3 coding DNA: TGCAGCGTGTCACGGCAGAACACCGGGGAGCTGTTTTTT. This codes for CSVSRQNTGELFF. J is TRBJ2-2 and V is TRBV29-1; no clear D gene. This CDR3 has 13 amino acids. V dropped 6 bases and J dropped 1 base, with 9 bases sitting between them. From germline, CDR1 is SQVTM and CDR2 ANQGSEA.

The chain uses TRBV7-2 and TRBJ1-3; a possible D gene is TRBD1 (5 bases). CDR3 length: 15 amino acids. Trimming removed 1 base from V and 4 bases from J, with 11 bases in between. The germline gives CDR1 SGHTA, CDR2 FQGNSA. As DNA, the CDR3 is TGTGCCAGCAGCTTAGATCCGGGGACCGGAAACACCATATATTTT. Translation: CASSLDPGTGNTIYF.

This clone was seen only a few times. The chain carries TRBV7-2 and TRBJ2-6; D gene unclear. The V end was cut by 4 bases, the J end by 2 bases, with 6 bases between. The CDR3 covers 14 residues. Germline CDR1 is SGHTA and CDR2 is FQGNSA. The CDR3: CASSSGPGANVLTF. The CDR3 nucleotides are TGTGCCAGCAGCTCGGGTCCTGGGGCCAACGTCCTGACTTTC.

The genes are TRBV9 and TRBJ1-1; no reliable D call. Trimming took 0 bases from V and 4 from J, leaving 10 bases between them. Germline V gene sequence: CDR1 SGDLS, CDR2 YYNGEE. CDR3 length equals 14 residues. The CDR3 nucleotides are TGTGCCAGCAGCGTAGCTTCACGTGGCACTGAAGCTTTCTTT. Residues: CASSVASRGTEAFF.

The chain's CDR3 is CASSFEGGYGYTF. DNA for the CDR3: TGCGCCAGCAGCTTCGAGGGAGGCTATGGCTACACCTTC. The chain links TRBV5-1 to TRBJ1-2; D is unresolved. The V gene's germline CDR1 is SGHRS and CDR2 YFSETQ. The CDR3 is 13 amino acids. V shed 2 bases and J shed 4 bases, with 9 bases lying between them.

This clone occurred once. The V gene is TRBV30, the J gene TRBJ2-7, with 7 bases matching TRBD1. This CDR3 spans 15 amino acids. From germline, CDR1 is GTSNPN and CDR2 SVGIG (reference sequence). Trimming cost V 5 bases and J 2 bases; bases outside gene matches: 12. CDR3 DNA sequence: TGTGCCTGGGGGTCAGGGACAGTTCCTCCCTACGAGCAGTACTTC. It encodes CAWGSGTVPPYEQYF.

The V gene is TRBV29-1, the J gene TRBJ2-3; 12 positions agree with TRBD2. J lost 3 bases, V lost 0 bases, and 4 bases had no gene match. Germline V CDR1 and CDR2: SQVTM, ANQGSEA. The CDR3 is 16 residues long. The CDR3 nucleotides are TGCAGCGTTGAAGATCGACTAGCGGGGGTGACAGATACGCAGTATTTT. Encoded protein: CSVEDRLAGVTDTQYF.

CDR3 region: CASSPQGLGETQYF. Written as DNA, the CDR3 is TGTGCCAGCAGCCCACAGGGTCTCGGGGAGACCCAGTACTTC. The chain has TRBV7-2 and TRBJ2-5; D is perhaps TRBD1 (6 bases). The germline V and J ends were trimmed by 5 bases and 5 bases, with 15 bases remaining between them. The CDR3 contains 14 residues. The germline CDR1 and CDR2 sequences are SGHTA and FQGNSA.

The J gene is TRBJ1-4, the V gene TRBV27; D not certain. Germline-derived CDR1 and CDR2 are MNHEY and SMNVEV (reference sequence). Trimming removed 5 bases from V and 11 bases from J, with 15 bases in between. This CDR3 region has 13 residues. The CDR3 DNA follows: TGTGCCAGCAGTGCCTCCGATTCCCGGAAACTGTTTTTT. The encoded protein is CASSASDSRKLFF.

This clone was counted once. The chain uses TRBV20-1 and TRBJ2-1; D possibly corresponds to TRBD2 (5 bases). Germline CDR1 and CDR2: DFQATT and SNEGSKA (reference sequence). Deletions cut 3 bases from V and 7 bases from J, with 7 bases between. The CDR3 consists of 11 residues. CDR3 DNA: TGCAGTGCTAGTTCGGGGAATGAGCAGTTCTTC. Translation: CSASSGNEQFF.

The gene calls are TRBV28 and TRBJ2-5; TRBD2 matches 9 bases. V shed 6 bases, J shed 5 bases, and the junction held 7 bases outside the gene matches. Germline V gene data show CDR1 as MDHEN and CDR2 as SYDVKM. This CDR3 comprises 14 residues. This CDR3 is CASSSLAGEETQYF. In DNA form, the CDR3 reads TGTGCCAGCAGCAGCTTAGCGGGAGAGGAGACCCAGTACTTC.